These 14 T cell receptor beta chains were all obtained from the same sample, sequenced in a study of cytomegalovirus exposure and HLA in healthy donors. In the PCR, 60 Vbeta and 13 Jbeta primers were used. TCRdb keeps only in-frame clones here, not all; method: immunoSEQ multiplex PCR. Found here are approximately 120,000 clones, 80% of them singletons; the top ten hold more than 8%. The specimen was PBMCs. All receptors come from a young man in good health and CMV-seropositive.

The rearrangement joins TRBV11-3 to TRBJ1-3, with D uncertain. CDR1 and CDR2 (germline): SGHNT, YENEEA. The length of the CDR3 is 10 residues. Trimming took off 4 bases at V and 16 bases at J, with 11 bases between the two ends. CDR3 sequence: CASSSEQFYF. Here the CDR3 DNA reads TGTGCCAGCAGCTCGGAGCAGTTCTATTTT.

V gene TRBV12-5 combines with J gene TRBJ2-3; 9 bases are a match to TRBD1. V lost 5 bases to trimming and J lost 1 base; unmatched junction nucleotides: 10. Germline V gene sequence: CDR1 LGHNT, CDR2 FRNRAP. The CDR3 has 17 residues. For the CDR3, the DNA is TGTGCTAGTGGTCCCCGACAGGGGGATAGTGGCACAGATACGCAGTATTTT. This translates into CASGPRQGDSGTDTQYF.

V and J are TRBV7-6 and TRBJ1-5, with 7 bases aligning to TRBD1. The CDR3 runs to 13 residues. V gave up 3 bases and J gave up 6 bases; unmatched junction bases: 2. Germline assignment: CDR1 SGHVS and CDR2 FNYEAQ. The CDR3 bases are TGTGCCAGCAGCTTCTACAGGGGTCAGCCCCAGCATTTT. Its protein is CASSFYRGQPQHF.

The rearrangement uses TRBV11-2 and TRBJ2-5; TRBD2 matches 9 bases. The trim removed 3 bases at V and 5 bases at J, leaving 7 bases unmatched. Germline CDR1 SGHAT, CDR2 FQNNGV. CDR3 length: 15 residues. The CDR3 DNA reads TGTGCCAGCAGCTTGGGCGGGGGGGCCAGGGAGACCCAGTACTTC. This encodes CASSLGGGARETQYF. Full variable domain (remainder filled in from reference TRBV11-2 and TRBJ2-5): EAGVAQSPRYKIIEKRQSVAFWCNPISGHATLYWYQQILGQGPKLLIQFQNNGVVDDSQLPKDRFSAERLKGVDSTLKIQPAKLEDSAVYLCASSLGGGARETQYFGPGTRLLVL.

The rearrangement uses TRBV5-4 and TRBJ2-1; TRBD1 might be the D (5 bases). The germline V gene encodes CDR1 SGHNT and CDR2 YYREEE (reference sequence). The CDR3 extends over 13 amino acids. The germline V and J ends were trimmed by 5 bases and 3 bases, with 9 bases remaining between them. The CDR3, as DNA: TGTGCCAGCAGGATTGACAGCTACAATGAGCAGTTCTTC. It yields the protein CASRIDSYNEQFF.

The chain is built from TRBV28 and TRBJ1-2; 7 bases align to TRBD1. This CDR3 is built from 16 residues. V dropped 5 bases and J dropped 8; count of bases not matched to a gene: 17. Per germline, CDR1 MDHEN and CDR2 SYDVKM. CDR3 nucleotides: TGTGCCAGCAGTCCCCGACAGGGTCCTCTTTCCGGAGGCTACACCTTC. Its protein is CASSPRQGPLSGGYTF.

The chain employs TRBV4-1 and TRBJ1-2; TRBD1 agrees at 7 bases. V shed 3 bases, J shed 2 bases, and the junction held 15 bases outside the gene matches. The CDR3 consists of 18 residues. Germline V CDR1 and CDR2: MGHRA, YSYEKL. CDR3 amino acids: CASSQPKPGTALNYGYTF. The CDR3 nucleotides read TGCGCCAGCAGCCAGCCCAAGCCCGGGACAGCGTTGAACTATGGCTACACCTTC.

The chain carries TRBV30 and TRBJ1-1; a weak D match, TRBD1 (5 bases). V lost 0 bases, J lost 4 bases, and 15 bases lay in between. This CDR3 comprises 15 residues. The V gene's germline CDR1 is GTSNPN and CDR2 SVGIG (reference sequence). The chain's CDR3 is CAWSVLRGGGTEAFF. DNA for the CDR3: TGTGCCTGGAGTGTACTCCGGGGGGGTGGCACTGAAGCTTTCTTT.

This clone was picked up one time. The rearrangement uses TRBV2 and TRBJ2-5; D might be TRBD2 (7 bases). The CDR3 length is 13 residues. The V end lost 2 bases, the J end lost 11 bases, and 15 bases lay between the germline ends. The germline gives CDR1 SNHLY, CDR2 FYNNEI. In DNA, the CDR3 is TGTGCCAGCAGTGAACTCCGAGGGGGGGAGCAGTACTTC. It specifies CASSELRGGEQYF.

The rearrangement uses TRBV5-1 and TRBJ1-2, with unresolved D. This CDR3 is built from 13 residues. Germline assignment: CDR1 SGHRS and CDR2 YFSETQ. Trimming took off 2 bases at V and 8 bases at J, with 13 bases between the two ends. CDR3 amino acids: CASSLRESRGYTF. Written as DNA, the CDR3 is TGCGCCAGCAGCTTACGGGAATCGAGGGGCTACACCTTC.

This chain links TRBV2 with TRBJ2-1; a weak D match, TRBD1 (6 bases). Trimming pared 2 bases from V and 12 bases from J, leaving 14 bases between. Germline-derived CDR1 and CDR2 are SNHLY and FYNNEI. This CDR3 has 13 residues. CDR3 coding DNA: TGTGCCAGCAGTGAATGGCGTCAGGGGTTGCAGTTCTTC. Protein: CASSEWRQGLQFF.

The chain couples TRBV7-9 to TRBJ2-7; D perhaps matches TRBD1 (5 bases). CDR3 length: 16 amino acids. The germline V gene encodes CDR1 SEHNR and CDR2 FQNEAQ (reference sequence). The ends were cut back, 6 bases at V and 0 bases at J, with 18 bases in the middle. CDR3 nucleotides: TGTGCCAGCAGTCTGCCCGGACACCCTTTCTCCTACGAGCAGTACTTC. It translates to CASSLPGHPFSYEQYF.

The chain carries TRBV21-1 and TRBJ1-2; the table's D gene call, TRBD1, was not cross checked with the DNA. TRBV21-1 is a pseudogene locus. CDR3 length: 14 amino acids. CDR3 sequence: CASSSGGWGYGYTF. The CDR3 DNA follows: TGTGCCAGCAGCTCAGGGGGCTGGGGCTATGGCTACACCTTC.

The rearrangement links TRBV6-4 to TRBJ2-1, with 8 bases that match TRBD2. The ends lost 5 bases at V and 6 bases at J; junction bases unmatched: 12. This CDR3 is built from 16 residues. Germline V lookup: CDR1 MRHNA, CDR2 SNTAGT. CDR3 sequence (DNA): TGTGCCAGCAGTTCCTTGGGACGGGGGGGCTCCAATGAGCAGTTCTTC. It yields the protein CASSSLGRGGSNEQFF.